This T cell receptor beta chain was captured in a study of T cell repertoires in cytomegalovirus infection. On the study more broadly: Matching HLA type, along with CMV infection, was indicated by public TCR beta signatures. Study findings and constraints: The ex vivo response was dominated by HLA-C-restricted CMV-specific TCR beta clonotypes. Cumulative public TCR beta family frequency identified CMV carriers with the relevant HLA.

This clonotype was counted a few times. Its target is unknown. MiXCR was run by TCRdb on the reads, yielding one entry per CDR3 protein. There are hundreds of thousands of distinct CDR3 sequences in the sample; roughly 20% occur only once, and 18% lies in the top ten. Trimming took 2 bases from V and 0 from J, leaving 14 bases between them. There are 16 residues in the CDR3. CDR1 and CDR2 from the germline V gene are ENHRY and SYGVKD. This TCR was recovered from a human donor in good health (CMV status not recorded). Some clones in this sample may be carry-over from other donors' samples. J is TRBJ2-7 and V is TRBV10-3; tentative D call: TRBD2 (5 bases). What was sequenced was CD8+ T cells from PBMCs. CDR3 protein: CAISESESGYSYEQYF. The CDR3 bases are TGTGCCATCAGTGAGAGTGAAAGCGGATACTCCTACGAGCAGTACTTC.